This T cell receptor (beta chain) was captured by sequencing in a study of technical replicates of blood from several donors. Here immunoSEQ multiplex PCR was the method, and the copy in TCRdb shows in-frame clones only, minus some. Of 70,000 or so clones in the sample, 91% were seen once. V lost 10 bases to trimming and J lost 5 bases, with 8 bases between them. The CDR3 has 11 amino acids. Germline V gives CDR1 WSHSY, CDR2 SAAADI. The sequenced sample was T cells isolated from PBMCs. The V and J genes are TRBV10-2 and TRBJ2-2, with D hard to call. The sequence was obtained from a human donor in good health. Some clones in this sample may be carry-over from other donors' samples. For the CDR3, the DNA is TGCGCCACCTTTAATACCGGGGAGCTGTTTTTT. Encoded protein: CATFNTGELFF.